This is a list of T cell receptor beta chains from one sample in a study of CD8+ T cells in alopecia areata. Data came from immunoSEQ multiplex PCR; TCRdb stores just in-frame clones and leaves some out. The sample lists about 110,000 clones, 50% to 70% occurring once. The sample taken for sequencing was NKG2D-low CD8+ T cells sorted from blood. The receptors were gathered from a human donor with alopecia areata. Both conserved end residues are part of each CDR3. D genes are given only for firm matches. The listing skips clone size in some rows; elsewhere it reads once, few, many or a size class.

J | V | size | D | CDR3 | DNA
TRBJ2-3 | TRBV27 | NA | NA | CASLPVGATTDTQYF | TGTGCCAGCTTACCAGTGGGGGCGACCACAGATACGCAGTATTTT
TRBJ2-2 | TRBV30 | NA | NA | CAWTSWTGELFF | TGTGCCTGGACATCTTGGACCGGGGAGCTGTTTTTT
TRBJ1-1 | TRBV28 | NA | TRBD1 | CASSNDRENTEAFF | TGTGCCAGCAGTAACGACAGGGAGAACACTGAAGCTTTCTTT
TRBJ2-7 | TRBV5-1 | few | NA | CASSDSGGYEQYF | TGCGCCAGCAGCGACAGCGGAGGCTACGAGCAGTACTTC
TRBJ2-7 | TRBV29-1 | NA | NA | CSVEDRTRTYEQYF | TGCAGCGTTGAAGATCGGACAAGAACCTACGAGCAGTACTTC
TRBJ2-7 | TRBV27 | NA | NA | CASSADTLLYF | TGTGCCAGCAGTGCGGACACCCTGCTGTACTTC
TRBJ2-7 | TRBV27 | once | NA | CASRGSPYEQYF | TGTGCCAGCAGGGGCAGTCCCTACGAGCAGTACTTC
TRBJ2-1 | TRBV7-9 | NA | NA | CASSRKGEGQNEQFF | TGTGCCAGCAGCCGGAAGGGGGAGGGCCAAAATGAGCAGTTCTTC
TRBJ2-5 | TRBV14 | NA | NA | CASSQPGLFPHQETQYF | TGTGCCAGCAGCCAGCCTGGGTTGTTTCCCCACCAAGAGACCCAGTACTTC
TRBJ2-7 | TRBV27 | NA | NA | CASSLSGREQYF | TGTGCCAGCAGTTTATCCGGGCGCGAGCAGTACTTC
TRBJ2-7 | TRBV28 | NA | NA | CASSFAGRNEQYF | TGTGCCAGCAGTTTTGCGGGACGGAACGAGCAGTACTTC
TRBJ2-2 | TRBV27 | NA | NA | CASSLSRVGELFF | TGTGCCAGCAGTTTATCTAGGGTCGGGGAGCTGTTTTTT
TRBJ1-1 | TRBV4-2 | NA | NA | CASSQDLGDTEAFF | TGTGCCAGCAGCCAAGATCTCGGGGACACTGAAGCTTTCTTT
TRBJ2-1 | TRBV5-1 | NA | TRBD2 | CASSWGLKPYNEQFF | TGCGCCAGCAGCTGGGGACTAAAGCCCTACAATGAGCAGTTCTTC
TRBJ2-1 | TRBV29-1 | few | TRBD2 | CSVGGRDNEQFF | TGCAGCGTTGGCGGGAGAGATAATGAGCAGTTCTTC
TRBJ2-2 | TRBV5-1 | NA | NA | CASSLRQDTTGELFF | TGCGCCAGCAGCTTGAGGCAGGATACCACCGGGGAGCTGTTTTTT
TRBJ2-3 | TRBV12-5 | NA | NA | CASARGRDTQYF | TGTGCTAGTGCGAGGGGACGAGATACGCAGTATTTT
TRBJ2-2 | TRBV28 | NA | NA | CASSLGGAGELFF | TGTGCCAGCAGTTTAGGCGGAGCCGGGGAGCTGTTTTTT
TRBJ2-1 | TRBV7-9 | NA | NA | CASSFTGSSYNEQFF | TGTGCCAGCAGCTTTACAGGGAGCTCCTACAATGAGCAGTTCTTC
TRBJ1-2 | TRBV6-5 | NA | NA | CASSEVASYGYTF | TGTGCCAGCAGTGAAGTGGCTAGCTATGGCTACACCTTC
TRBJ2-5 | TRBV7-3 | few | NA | CASSLRGLETQYF | TGTGCCAGCAGCTTAAGGGGGCTGGAGACCCAGTACTTC
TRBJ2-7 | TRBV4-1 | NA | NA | CASSQVDGYEQYF | TGCGCCAGCAGCCAAGTGGACGGTTACGAGCAGTACTTC
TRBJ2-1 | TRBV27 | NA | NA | CASTGAGNNEQFF | TGTGCCAGCACTGGGGCAGGGAACAATGAGCAGTTCTTC
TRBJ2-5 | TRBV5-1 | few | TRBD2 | CASSPASGSGETQYF | TGCGCCAGCAGCCCTGCCAGCGGGAGCGGTGAGACCCAGTACTTC
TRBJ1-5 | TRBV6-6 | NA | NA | CASSYGSGMNQPQHF | TGTGCCAGCAGTTATGGGTCGGGGATGAATCAGCCCCAGCATTTT
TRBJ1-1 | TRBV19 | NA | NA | CASSIEDGMNTEAFF | TGTGCCAGTAGTATCGAAGACGGCATGAACACTGAAGCTTTCTTT
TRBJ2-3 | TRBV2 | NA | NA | CASSESLFGGSTDTQYF | TGTGCCAGCAGTGAATCTCTCTTTGGGGGGAGCACAGATACGCAGTATTTT
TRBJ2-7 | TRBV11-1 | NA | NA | CASSLTSGPSYEQYF | TGTGCCAGCAGCTTAACAAGCGGGCCTTCCTACGAGCAGTACTTC
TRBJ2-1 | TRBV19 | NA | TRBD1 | CATRTGDNEQFF | TGTGCCACACGGACAGGGGACAATGAGCAGTTCTTC
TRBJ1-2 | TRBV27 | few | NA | CASSLSGYGYTF | TGTGCCAGCAGTTTATCTGGCTATGGCTACACCTTC
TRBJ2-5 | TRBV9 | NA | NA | CASSVARSEETQYF | TGTGCCAGCAGCGTAGCTCGAAGTGAAGAGACCCAGTACTTC
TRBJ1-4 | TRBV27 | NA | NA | CASKGGGSNEKLFF | TGTGCCAGCAAGGGGGGTGGAAGTAATGAAAAACTGTTTTTT
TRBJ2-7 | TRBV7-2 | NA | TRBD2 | CASSRSGFRVLLGSEQYF | TGTGCCAGCAGCCGTAGCGGGTTCAGAGTTCTTCTTGGTTCCGAGCAGTACTTC
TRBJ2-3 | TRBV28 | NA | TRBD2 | CASTSGTRSTDTQYF | TGTGCCAGCACCTCCGGGACTAGAAGCACAGATACGCAGTATTTT
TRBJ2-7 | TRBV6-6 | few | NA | CASSYLGQGVEQYF | TGTGCCAGCAGTTACCTGGGACAAGGCGTCGAGCAGTACTTC
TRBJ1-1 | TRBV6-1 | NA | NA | CASSEDRGNTEAFF | TGTGCCAGCAGTGAAGATCGGGGGAACACTGAAGCTTTCTTT
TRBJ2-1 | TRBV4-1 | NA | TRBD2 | CASSLRTGGDEQFF | TGCGCCAGCAGCCTTAGGACGGGGGGAGATGAGCAGTTCTTC
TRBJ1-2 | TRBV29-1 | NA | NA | CSDGAPNYGYTF | TGCAGCGATGGGGCGCCTAACTATGGCTACACCTTC
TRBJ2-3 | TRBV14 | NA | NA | CASSNIGPDTQYF | TGTGCCAGCAGCAACATCGGGCCAGATACGCAGTATTTT
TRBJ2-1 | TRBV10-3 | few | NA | CAISDDPPRTYNEQFF | TGTGCCATCAGCGACGATCCTCCTAGGACCTACAATGAGCAGTTCTTC
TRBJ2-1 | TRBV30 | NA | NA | CAWSVRVVEQFF | TGTGCCTGGAGTGTACGGGTGGTTGAGCAGTTCTTC